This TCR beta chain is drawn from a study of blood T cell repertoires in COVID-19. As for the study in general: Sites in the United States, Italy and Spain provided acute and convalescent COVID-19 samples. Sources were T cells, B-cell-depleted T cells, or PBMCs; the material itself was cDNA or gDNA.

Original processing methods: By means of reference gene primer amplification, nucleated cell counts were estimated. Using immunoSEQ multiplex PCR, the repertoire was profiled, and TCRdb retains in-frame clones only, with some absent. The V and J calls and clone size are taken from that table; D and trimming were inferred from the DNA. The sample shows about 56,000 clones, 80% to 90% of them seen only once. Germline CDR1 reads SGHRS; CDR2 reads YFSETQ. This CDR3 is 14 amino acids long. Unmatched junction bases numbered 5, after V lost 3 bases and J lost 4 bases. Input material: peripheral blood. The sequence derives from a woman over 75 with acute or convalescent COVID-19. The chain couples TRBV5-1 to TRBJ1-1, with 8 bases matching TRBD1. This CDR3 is CASSSGQVRTEAFF. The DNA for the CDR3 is TGCGCCAGCAGCTCGGGACAGGTGCGCACTGAAGCTTTCTTT.